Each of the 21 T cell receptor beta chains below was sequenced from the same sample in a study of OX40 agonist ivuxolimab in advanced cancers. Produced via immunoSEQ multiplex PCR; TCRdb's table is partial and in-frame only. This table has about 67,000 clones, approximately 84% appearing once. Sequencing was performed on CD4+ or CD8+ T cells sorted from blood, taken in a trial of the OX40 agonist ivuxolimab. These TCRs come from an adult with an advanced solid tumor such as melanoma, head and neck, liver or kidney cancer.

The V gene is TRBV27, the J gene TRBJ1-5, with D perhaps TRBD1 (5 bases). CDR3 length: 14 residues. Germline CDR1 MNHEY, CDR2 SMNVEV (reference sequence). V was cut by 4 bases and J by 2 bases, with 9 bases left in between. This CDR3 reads CASSSGMGNQPQHF. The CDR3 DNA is TGTGCCAGCAGTTCAGGGATGGGCAATCAGCCCCAGCATTTT.

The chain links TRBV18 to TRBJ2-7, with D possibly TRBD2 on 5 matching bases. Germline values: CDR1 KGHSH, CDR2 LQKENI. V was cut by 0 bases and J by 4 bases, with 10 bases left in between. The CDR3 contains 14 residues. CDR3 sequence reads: CASSPPARVYEQYF. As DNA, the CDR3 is TGTGCCAGCTCACCACCGGCGAGGGTTTACGAGCAGTACTTC.

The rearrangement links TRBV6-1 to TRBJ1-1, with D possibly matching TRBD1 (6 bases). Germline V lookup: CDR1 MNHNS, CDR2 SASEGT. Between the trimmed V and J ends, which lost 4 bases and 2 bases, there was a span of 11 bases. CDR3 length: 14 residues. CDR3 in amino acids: CASSVNRVNTEAFF. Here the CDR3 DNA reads TGTGCCAGCAGTGTTAACAGGGTAAACACTGAAGCTTTCTTT.

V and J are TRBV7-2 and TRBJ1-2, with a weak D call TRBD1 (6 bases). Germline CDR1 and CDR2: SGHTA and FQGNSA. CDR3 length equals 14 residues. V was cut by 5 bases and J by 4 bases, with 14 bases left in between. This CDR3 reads CASSRPGHPYGYTF. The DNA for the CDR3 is TGTGCCAGCAGCCGTCCGGGACACCCCTATGGCTACACCTTC. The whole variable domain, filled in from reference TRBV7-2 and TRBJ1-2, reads GAGVSQSPSNKVTEKGKDVELRCDPISGHTALYWYRQSLGQGLEFLIYFQGNSAPDKSGLPSDRFSAERTGGSVSTLTIQRTQQEDSAVYLCASSRPGHPYGYTFGSGTRLTVV.

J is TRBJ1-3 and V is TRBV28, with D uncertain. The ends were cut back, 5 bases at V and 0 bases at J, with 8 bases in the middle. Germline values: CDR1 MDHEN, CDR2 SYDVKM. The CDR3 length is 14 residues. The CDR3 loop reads CASSTWNSGNTIYF. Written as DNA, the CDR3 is TGTGCCAGCAGTACCTGGAACTCTGGAAACACCATATATTTT.

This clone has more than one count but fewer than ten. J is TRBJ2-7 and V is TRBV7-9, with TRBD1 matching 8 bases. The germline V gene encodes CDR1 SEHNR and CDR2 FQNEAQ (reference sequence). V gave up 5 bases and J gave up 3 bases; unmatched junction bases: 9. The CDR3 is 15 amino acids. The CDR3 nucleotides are TGTGCCAGCAGCCGCCAGGGCGGACAGGGCTACGAGCAGTACTTC. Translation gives CASSRQGGQGYEQYF.

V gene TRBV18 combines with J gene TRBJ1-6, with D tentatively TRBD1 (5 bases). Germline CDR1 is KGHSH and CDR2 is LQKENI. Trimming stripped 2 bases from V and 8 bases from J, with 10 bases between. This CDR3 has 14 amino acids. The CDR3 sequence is CASSPEGRDSPLHF. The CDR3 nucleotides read TGTGCCAGCTCACCAGAGGGGCGGGATTCACCCCTCCACTTT.

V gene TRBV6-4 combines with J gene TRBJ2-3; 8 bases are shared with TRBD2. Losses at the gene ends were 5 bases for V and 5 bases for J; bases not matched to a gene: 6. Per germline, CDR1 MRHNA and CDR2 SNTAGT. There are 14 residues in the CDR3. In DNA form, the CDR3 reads TGTGCCAGCAGTCCCGGGGGGGCCCAAGATACGCAGTATTTT. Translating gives CASSPGGAQDTQYF.

The CDR3 spells CASSLFGTGVYEQYF. The CDR3 DNA reads as TGTGCCAGCAGCTTGTTTGGGACAGGGGTCTACGAGCAGTACTTC. The chain carries TRBV5-6 and TRBJ2-7, with 10 bases matching TRBD1. This CDR3 comprises 15 residues. The ends lost 1 base at V and 3 bases at J; junction bases unmatched: 4. Germline values: CDR1 SGHDT, CDR2 YYEEEE. Combining the CDR3 with reference TRBV5-6 and TRBJ2-7 gives the whole variable domain DAGVTQSPTHLIKTRGQQVTLRCSPKSGHDTVSWYQQALGQGPQFIFQYYEEEERQRGNFPDRFSGHQFPNYSSELNVNALLLGDSALYLCASSLFGTGVYEQYFGPGTRLTVT.

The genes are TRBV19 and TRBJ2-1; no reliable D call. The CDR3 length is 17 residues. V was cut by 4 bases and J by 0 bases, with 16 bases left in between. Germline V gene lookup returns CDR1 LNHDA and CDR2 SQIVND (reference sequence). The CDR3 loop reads CASSNWMGSSSYNEQFF. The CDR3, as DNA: TGTGCCAGTAGTAACTGGATGGGCAGTAGCTCCTACAATGAGCAGTTCTTC.

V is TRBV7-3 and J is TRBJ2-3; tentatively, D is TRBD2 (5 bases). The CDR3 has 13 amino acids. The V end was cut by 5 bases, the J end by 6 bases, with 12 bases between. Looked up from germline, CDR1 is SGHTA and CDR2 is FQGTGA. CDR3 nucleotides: TGTGCCAGCAGCCCACAGAGGGAGGATACGCAGTATTTT. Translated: CASSPQREDTQYF.

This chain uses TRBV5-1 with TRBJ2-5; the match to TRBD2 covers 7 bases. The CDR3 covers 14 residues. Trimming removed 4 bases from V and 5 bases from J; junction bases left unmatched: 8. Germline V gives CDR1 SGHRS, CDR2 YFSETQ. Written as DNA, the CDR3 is TGCGCCAGCAGCACATTTTACGGGGGGGAGACCCAGTACTTC. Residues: CASSTFYGGETQYF.

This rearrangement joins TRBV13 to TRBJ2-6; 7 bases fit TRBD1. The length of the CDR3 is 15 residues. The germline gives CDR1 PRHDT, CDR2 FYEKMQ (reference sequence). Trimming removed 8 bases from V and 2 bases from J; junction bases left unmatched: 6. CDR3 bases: TGTGCCAGCGCTCTCACAGGGGCTGGGGCCAACGTCCTGACTTTC. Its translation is CASALTGAGANVLTF.

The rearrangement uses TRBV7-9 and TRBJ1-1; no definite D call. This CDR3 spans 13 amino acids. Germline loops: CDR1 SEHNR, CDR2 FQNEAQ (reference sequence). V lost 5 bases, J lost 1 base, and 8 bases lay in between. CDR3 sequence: CASSPYRNTEAFF. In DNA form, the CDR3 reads TGTGCCAGCAGCCCTTATAGGAACACTGAAGCTTTCTTT.

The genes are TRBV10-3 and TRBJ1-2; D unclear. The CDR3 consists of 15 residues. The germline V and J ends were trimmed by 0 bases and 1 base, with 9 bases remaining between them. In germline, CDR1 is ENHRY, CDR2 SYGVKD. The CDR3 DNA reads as TGTGCCATCAGTGAGTCGCGGCAGGATAACTATGGCTACACCTTC. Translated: CAISESRQDNYGYTF.

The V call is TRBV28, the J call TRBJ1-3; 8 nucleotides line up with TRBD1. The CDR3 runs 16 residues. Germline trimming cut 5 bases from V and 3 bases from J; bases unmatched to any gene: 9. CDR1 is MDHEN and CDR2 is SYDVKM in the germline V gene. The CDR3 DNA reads TGTGCCAGCAGTCCCCCCCAGGGGGCCAGTGGAAACACCATATATTTT. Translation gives CASSPPQGASGNTIYF. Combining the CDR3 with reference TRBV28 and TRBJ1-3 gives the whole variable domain DVKVTQSSRYLVKRTGEKVFLECVQDMDHENMFWYRQDPGLGLRLIYFSYDVKMKEKGDIPEGYSVSREKKERFSLILESASTNQTSMYLCASSPPQGASGNTIYFGEGSWLTVV.

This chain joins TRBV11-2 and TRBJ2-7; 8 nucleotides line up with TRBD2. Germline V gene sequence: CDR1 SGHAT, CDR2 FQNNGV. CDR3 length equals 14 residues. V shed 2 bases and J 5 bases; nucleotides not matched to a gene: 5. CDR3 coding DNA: TGTGCCAGCAGCTTATGGGTTAGCGGGGACGAGCAGTACTTC. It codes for CASSLWVSGDEQYF.

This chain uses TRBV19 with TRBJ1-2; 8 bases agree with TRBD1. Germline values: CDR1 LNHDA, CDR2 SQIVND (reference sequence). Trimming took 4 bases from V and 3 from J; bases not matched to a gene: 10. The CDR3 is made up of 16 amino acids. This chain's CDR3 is CASSTTRQGNDYGYTF. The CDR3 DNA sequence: TGTGCCAGTAGTACCACCCGACAGGGGAACGACTATGGCTACACCTTC.

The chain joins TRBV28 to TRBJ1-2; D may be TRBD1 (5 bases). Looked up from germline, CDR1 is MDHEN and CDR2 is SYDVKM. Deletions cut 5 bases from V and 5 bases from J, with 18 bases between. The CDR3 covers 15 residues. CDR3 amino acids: CASSRPRKGRYGYTF. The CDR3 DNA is TGTGCCAGCAGTCGACCCCGTAAGGGGAGGTATGGCTACACCTTC.

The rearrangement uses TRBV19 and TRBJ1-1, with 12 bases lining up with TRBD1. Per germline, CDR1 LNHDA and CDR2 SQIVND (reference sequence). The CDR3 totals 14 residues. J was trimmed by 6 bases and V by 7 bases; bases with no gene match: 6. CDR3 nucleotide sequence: TGTGCCAGTACCGGAGGGACAGGGGGCCCTGAAGCTTTCTTT. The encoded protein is CASTGGTGGPEAFF.

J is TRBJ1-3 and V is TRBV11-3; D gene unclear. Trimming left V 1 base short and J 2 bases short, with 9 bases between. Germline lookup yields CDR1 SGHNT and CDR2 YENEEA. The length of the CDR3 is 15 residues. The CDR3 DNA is TGTGCCAGCAGCTTAGCGCGTGACACTGGAAACACCATATATTTT. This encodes CASSLARDTGNTIYF.